A selection of T cell receptor beta chains follows, all from one sample in a study of cytomegalovirus exposure and HLA in healthy donors. Here immunoSEQ multiplex PCR was the method, and the copy in TCRdb shows in-frame clones only, minus some. The sample yields around 190,000 clones, 86% seen once. Specimen: PBMCs. These receptors all stem from a woman under 30 in good health and CMV-seronegative. The CDR3 runs from the conserved cysteine through the conserved F or W. The order of the fields is D gene, J gene, clone size, V gene, CDR3 DNA, CDR3 protein. D genes are given only for firm matches. Clone size is not always given. Where it is, it says once, few, many or a class for expanded clones.

d_gene: -; j_gene: TRBJ2-6; abundance: -; v_gene: TRBV7-9; CDR3nt: TGTGCCAGCCCCGCGAGGGGGACCCGCTCTGGGGCCAACGTCCTGACTTTC; CDR3aa: CASPARGTRSGANVLTF
d_gene: -; j_gene: TRBJ1-3; abundance: -; v_gene: TRBV5-4; CDR3nt: TGTGCCAGCAGCCCAGGGTACGGAAACACCATATATTTT; CDR3aa: CASSPGYGNTIYF
d_gene: TRBD1; j_gene: TRBJ1-1; abundance: once; v_gene: TRBV5-4; CDR3nt: TGTGCCAGCAGCCCGGGACAGGAAACTGAAGCTTTCTTT; CDR3aa: CASSPGQETEAFF
d_gene: -; j_gene: TRBJ2-5; abundance: -; v_gene: TRBV11-2; CDR3nt: TGTGCCAGCAGCTTGGGTAACCAGGGCCGGGAGACCCAGTACTTC; CDR3aa: CASSLGNQGRETQYF
d_gene: TRBD1; j_gene: TRBJ2-2; abundance: few; v_gene: TRBV7-2; CDR3nt: TGTGCCAGCTCCCTGGGACAGCGCTCTACCGGGGAGCTGTTTTTT; CDR3aa: CASSLGQRSTGELFF
d_gene: TRBD2; j_gene: TRBJ2-3; abundance: -; v_gene: TRBV9; CDR3nt: TGTGCCAGCAGCGATAGCGCGGGGGGAGATACGCAGTATTTT; CDR3aa: CASSDSAGGDTQYF
d_gene: TRBD2; j_gene: TRBJ2-1; abundance: -; v_gene: TRBV5-4; CDR3nt: TGTGCCAGCAGCCGGGAGGGGTACAATGAGCAGTTCTTC; CDR3aa: CASSREGYNEQFF
d_gene: -; j_gene: TRBJ1-4; abundance: -; v_gene: TRBV2; CDR3nt: TGTGCCAGCGCCCCCCGGAGGACAACTAATGAAAAACTGTTTTTT; CDR3aa: CASAPRRTTNEKLFF
d_gene: TRBD1; j_gene: TRBJ1-1; abundance: -; v_gene: TRBV10-3; CDR3nt: TGTGCCGCTAGGACAGGGTGGGATGTCATGAACACTGAAGCTTTCTTT; CDR3aa: CAARTGWDVMNTEAFF
d_gene: -; j_gene: TRBJ1-1; abundance: once; v_gene: TRBV2; CDR3nt: TGTGCCAGCAGAGGGACTGGAGAGAACACTGAAGCTTTCTTT; CDR3aa: CASRGTGENTEAFF
d_gene: -; j_gene: TRBJ1-2; abundance: -; v_gene: TRBV29-1; CDR3nt: TGCAGCGTTGAAGATCTTATGGACAGCCATGGCTACACCTTC; CDR3aa: CSVEDLMDSHGYTF
d_gene: -; j_gene: TRBJ2-3; abundance: -; v_gene: TRBV5-1; CDR3nt: TGCGCCAGCAGCTTGGGACAGGCGGCAGATACGCAGTATTTT; CDR3aa: CASSLGQAADTQYF
d_gene: -; j_gene: TRBJ2-7; abundance: -; v_gene: TRBV13; CDR3nt: TGTGCCAGCAGCTTTGCCGAAAGCGGGTGGTACGAGCAGTACTTC; CDR3aa: CASSFAESGWYEQYF
d_gene: TRBD1; j_gene: TRBJ2-7; abundance: once; v_gene: TRBV30; CDR3nt: TGTGCCTGGAGGATGACCGGGACAGGGCTATACGAGCAGTACTTC; CDR3aa: CAWRMTGTGLYEQYF
d_gene: TRBD1; j_gene: TRBJ2-7; abundance: -; v_gene: TRBV9; CDR3nt: TGTGCCAGCAGCGTAGGAGGGGGCCTATCTCCTAACGAGCAGTACTTC; CDR3aa: CASSVGGGLSPNEQYF
d_gene: -; j_gene: TRBJ2-1; abundance: -; v_gene: TRBV29-1; CDR3nt: TGCAGCGTTTCACAGGGGGGGAATGAGCAGTTCTTC; CDR3aa: CSVSQGGNEQFF
d_gene: TRBD1; j_gene: TRBJ1-1; abundance: -; v_gene: TRBV19; CDR3nt: TGTGCCAGTAGTTTCCTGGACAGGGGGACTGAAGCTTTCTTT; CDR3aa: CASSFLDRGTEAFF
d_gene: -; j_gene: TRBJ2-1; abundance: -; v_gene: TRBV5-1; CDR3nt: TGCGCCAGCAGCTTGAAGGGACAACTATACAATGAGCAGTTCTTC; CDR3aa: CASSLKGQLYNEQFF
d_gene: TRBD2; j_gene: TRBJ2-7; abundance: -; v_gene: TRBV30; CDR3nt: TGTGCCTGGAGTGCCGCCTATTCTAGCGGGAGGACCTACGAGCAGTACTTC; CDR3aa: CAWSAAYSSGRTYEQYF
d_gene: TRBD1; j_gene: TRBJ2-2; abundance: -; v_gene: TRBV6-1; CDR3nt: TGTGCCAGCAAGACAGGGGTAACTAACACCGGGGAGCTGTTTTTT; CDR3aa: CASKTGVTNTGELFF
d_gene: -; j_gene: TRBJ2-1; abundance: -; v_gene: TRBV7-9; CDR3nt: TGTGCCAGCAGCCGTTCAGGAGGGCTAGGTGACGAGCAGTTCTTC; CDR3aa: CASSRSGGLGDEQFF
d_gene: -; j_gene: TRBJ2-2; abundance: -; v_gene: TRBV6-4; CDR3nt: TGTGCCAGCAGCCTGGGGGGGCTCGGCACCGGGGAGCTGTTTTTT; CDR3aa: CASSLGGLGTGELFF
d_gene: -; j_gene: TRBJ1-1; abundance: -; v_gene: TRBV18; CDR3nt: TGTGCCAGCTCACCCCCCGGGGTCCCTGAAGCTTTCTTT; CDR3aa: CASSPPGVPEAFF
d_gene: -; j_gene: TRBJ1-3; abundance: -; v_gene: TRBV30; CDR3nt: TGTGCCTGGAGTCCCTACTCTGGAAACACCATATATTTT; CDR3aa: CAWSPYSGNTIYF
d_gene: -; j_gene: TRBJ2-7; abundance: -; v_gene: TRBV2; CDR3nt: TGTGCCAGCAGAGGACAGATCAGCTCCTACGAGCAGTACTTC; CDR3aa: CASRGQISSYEQYF
d_gene: TRBD1; j_gene: TRBJ1-3; abundance: -; v_gene: TRBV7-9; CDR3nt: TGTGCCAGCAGCTTGTGGGACAGGGTCTCTGGAAACACCATATATTTT; CDR3aa: CASSLWDRVSGNTIYF
d_gene: -; j_gene: TRBJ1-2; abundance: -; v_gene: TRBV29-1; CDR3nt: TGCAGCGTTGATGACCCTAGCTATGGCTACACCTTC; CDR3aa: CSVDDPSYGYTF
d_gene: -; j_gene: TRBJ2-1; abundance: -; v_gene: TRBV6-5; CDR3nt: TGTGCCAGCAGTGTATACAATGAGCAGTTCTTC; CDR3aa: CASSVYNEQFF
d_gene: -; j_gene: TRBJ2-2; abundance: -; v_gene: TRBV11-2; CDR3nt: TGTGCCAGCAGCTTGGGTAGCTTGCCCACCGGGGAGCTGTTTTTT; CDR3aa: CASSLGSLPTGELFF
d_gene: -; j_gene: TRBJ1-1; abundance: -; v_gene: TRBV5-1; CDR3nt: TGCGCCAGCAGCCCACCCCCGACAGACTTGAACACTGAAGCTTTCTTT; CDR3aa: CASSPPPTDLNTEAFF
d_gene: TRBD1; j_gene: TRBJ1-2; abundance: -; v_gene: TRBV30; CDR3nt: TGTGCCTGGAGTCCCCAAAAGGGACAGGGCGCGGGGTATGGCTACACCTTC; CDR3aa: CAWSPQKGQGAGYGYTF
d_gene: -; j_gene: TRBJ1-1; abundance: -; v_gene: TRBV11-3; CDR3nt: TGTGCCAGCAGCTCGGGACAGAACACTGAAGCTTTCTTT; CDR3aa: CASSSGQNTEAFF
d_gene: TRBD2; j_gene: TRBJ2-1; abundance: -; v_gene: TRBV9; CDR3nt: TGTGCCAGCAGCGCCTCGGGTGGAGCGGGGGGCGCCTACAATGAGCAGTTCTTC; CDR3aa: CASSASGGAGGAYNEQFF
d_gene: -; j_gene: TRBJ1-1; abundance: -; v_gene: TRBV29-1; CDR3nt: TGCAGCGTTGAATCGTATATGAACACTGAAGCTTTCTTT; CDR3aa: CSVESYMNTEAFF
d_gene: TRBD1; j_gene: TRBJ2-2; abundance: -; v_gene: TRBV9; CDR3nt: TGTGCCAGCAGGGACAGGGCGAACACCGGGGAGCTGTTTTTT; CDR3aa: CASRDRANTGELFF
d_gene: TRBD1; j_gene: TRBJ2-7; abundance: -; v_gene: TRBV5-1; CDR3nt: TGCGCCAGCGAACTCGACAGGGGTGTCGAGCAGTACTTC; CDR3aa: CASELDRGVEQYF
d_gene: -; j_gene: TRBJ2-5; abundance: -; v_gene: TRBV5-4; CDR3nt: TGTGCCAGCAGCTTGCCCAGTCAAGAGACCCAGTACTTC; CDR3aa: CASSLPSQETQYF
d_gene: -; j_gene: TRBJ2-5; abundance: -; v_gene: TRBV19; CDR3nt: TGTGCCAGTAGTATCGGCGGGGGCCACCAAGAGACCCAGTACTTC; CDR3aa: CASSIGGGHQETQYF
d_gene: TRBD2; j_gene: TRBJ2-3; abundance: -; v_gene: TRBV15; CDR3nt: TGTGCCACCAGCAGAGGACCTAGCGGGAGGGAGGATACGCAGTATTTT; CDR3aa: CATSRGPSGREDTQYF
d_gene: TRBD2; j_gene: TRBJ2-1; abundance: -; v_gene: TRBV7-3; CDR3nt: TGTGCCAGCAGCCGGGGGGGCTCCTACAATGAGCAGTTCTTC; CDR3aa: CASSRGGSYNEQFF